Sequencing of this T cell receptor (beta chain) was carried out in a study of early T cells in non-severe SARS-CoV-2 infection. Study-wide context: The sequenced material was bulk RNA from unsorted whole blood, and its chains were unpaired.

Study-wide points: The study's VDJdb matching favored anti-spike CD8 responses and missed private and CD4 specificities.

The germline gives CDR1 LNHDA, CDR2 SQIVND (reference sequence). Trimming removed 7 bases at V and 4 bases at J, with 16 bases between. The length of the CDR3 is 14 residues. The TCR library protocol attached unique molecular identifiers to the individual cDNA molecules. TCRdb redid the calling of the 5' RACE reads with MiXCR, one entry per CDR3 protein. In the table there are 70,000 to 95,000 distinct CDR3 sequences, 14% to 15% of which are singletons. This clonotype was seen just once. Its target is unknown. J is TRBJ1-2 and V is TRBV19; D perhaps matches TRBD1 (5 bases). This clonotype was sampled from an adult who was a healthcare worker with PCR-confirmed SARS-CoV-2 infection or an uninfected control (not recorded which). Specimen: whole blood. The CDR3 DNA is TGTGCCAGTAAACCCCCGGGGACGGTCTATGGCTACACCTTC. Encoded protein: CASKPPGTVYGYTF.